What follows are 7 T cell receptor beta chains derived from one specimen sequenced in a study of T cells after yellow fever vaccination. Each CDR3 protein gets one entry after TCRdb re-called the 5' RACE reads with MiXCR. This sample has 550,000 to 750,000 distinct CDR3 sequences, with around an eighth found just once. This material consisted of PBMCs, taken on the day of the yellow fever booster vaccination. These receptors all come from a man between 25 and 39 years old who received the YFV17D yellow fever vaccine.

The CDR3 sequence: CASSLEVGSGELFF. CDR3 DNA sequence: TGTGCCAGCAGCCTAGAAGTGGGCTCCGGGGAGCTGTTTTTT. J is TRBJ2-2 and V is TRBV7-9; no clear D. In germline, CDR1 is SEHNR, CDR2 FQNEAQ (reference sequence). There are 14 residues in the CDR3. Between the trimmed V and J ends, which lost 5 bases and 6 bases, there was a span of 13 bases.

Only a few counts were recorded for this clonotype. The chain couples TRBV7-3 to TRBJ2-5, with D possibly being TRBD2 (6 bases). CDR1 is SGHTA and CDR2 is FQGTGA in the germline V gene. The CDR3 runs 14 residues. V was shortened by 2 bases and J by 8 bases, with 15 bases between the two germline ends. For the CDR3, the DNA is TGTGCCAGCAGCTTAGGAGGCGGAGGGGATACCCAGTACTTC. Translated: CASSLGGGGDTQYF.

The chain has TRBV9 and TRBJ2-2, with D tentatively TRBD1 or TRBD2 (7 bases each). This CDR3 spans 18 amino acids. Deletions cut 0 bases from V and 4 bases from J, with 19 bases between. Germline V CDR1 and CDR2: SGDLS, YYNGEE. The CDR3 DNA sequence: TGTGCCAGCAGCGTAGCGTTGGGGGAGGGGGCGGTCACCGGGGAGCTGTTTTTT. Translating gives CASSVALGEGAVTGELFF. The variable domain in full, completed from reference TRBV9 and TRBJ2-2, reads DSGVTQTPKHLITATGQRVTLRCSPRSGDLSVYWYQQSLDQGLQFLIQYYNGEERAKGNILERFSAQQFPDLHSELNLSSLELGDSALYFCASSVALGEGAVTGELFFGEGSRLTVL.

The chain uses TRBV30 and TRBJ1-6; unclear D gene. CDR3 size: 15 residues. Trimming took off 1 base at V and 7 bases at J, with 14 bases between the two ends. The germline CDR1 and CDR2 sequences are GTSNPN and SVGIG (reference sequence). The CDR3 loop is CAWSGLDTGNSPLHF. In DNA form, the CDR3 reads TGTGCCTGGAGTGGCCTTGACACGGGGAATTCACCCCTCCACTTT.

This clonotype was recorded a few times. This sequence joins TRBV7-2 and TRBJ2-3; D unclear. Germline V gene data show CDR1 as SGHTA and CDR2 as FQGNSA. There are 14 residues in the CDR3. Trimming took 5 bases from V and 1 from J, leaving 10 bases between them. In DNA, the CDR3 is TGTGCCAGCAGCACGACTGGGGGCACAGATACGCAGTATTTT. Protein sequence: CASSTTGGTDTQYF.

The DNA for the CDR3 is TGTGCCAGCAGTGCACAGGTTCGCGACTATGGCTACACCTTC. It translates to CASSAQVRDYGYTF. The gene calls are TRBV6-2 or TRBV6-3 and TRBJ1-2, with a tentative D call TRBD1 (5 bases). The CDR3 covers 14 residues. CDR1 is MNHEY and CDR2 is SVGEGT in the germline V gene. The V and J ends lost 5 bases and 3 bases respectively, with 13 bases between them.

This clonotype was seen a few times. This chain links TRBV30 with TRBJ2-7; 10 bases fit TRBD1. Germline trimming cut 3 bases from V and 2 bases from J; bases unmatched to any gene: 4. Looked up from germline, CDR1 is GTSNPN and CDR2 is SVGIG (reference sequence). The CDR3 has 14 residues. The CDR3 region has the DNA TGTGCCTGGAGGGGACAGGGGCTCCCCTACGAGCAGTACTTC. Translated, it gives CAWRGQGLPYEQYF. The full variable domain, completed using reference TRBV30 and TRBJ2-7, is SQTIHQWPATLVQPVGSPLSLECTVEGTSNPNLYWYRQAAGRGLQLLFYSVGIGQISSEVPQNLSASRPQDRQFILSSKKLLLSDSGFYLCAWRGQGLPYEQYFGPGTRLTVT.